This T cell receptor (beta chain) was captured by sequencing in a study of somatic mutations in cytotoxic T cells in rheumatoid arthritis. Study in general: Patients had 25 to 30 ml EDTA blood drawn right after diagnosis, before any treatment.

Comment on this clone: What it recognizes is unknown.

Whole-study findings and limits: Nothing was done to adjust for multiple comparisons when TRBV07 showed up slightly less in rheumatoid arthritis patients.

Deletions cut 5 bases from V and 6 bases from J, with 8 bases between. Germline CDR1 reads SGHAT; CDR2 reads FQNNGV. The CDR3 runs 12 residues. Purity of the CD4+ and CD8+ cells, isolated by positive magnetic bead selection, was checked by flow cytometry. Some clones are missing from TCRdb's copy, which holds only in-frame ones; the method was immunoSEQ multiplex PCR. The repertoire holds approximately 23,000 clones, with roughly 80% as singletons. This sequence joins TRBV11-2 and TRBJ2-1, with a tentative D call TRBD1 (6 bases). Sequencing used CD8+ T cells sorted from blood. This clonotype was obtained from an adult with rheumatoid arthritis. The CDR3 nucleotides are TGTGCCAGCAGCCCACAGGGCAATGAGCAGTTCTTC. Residues: CASSPQGNEQFF.